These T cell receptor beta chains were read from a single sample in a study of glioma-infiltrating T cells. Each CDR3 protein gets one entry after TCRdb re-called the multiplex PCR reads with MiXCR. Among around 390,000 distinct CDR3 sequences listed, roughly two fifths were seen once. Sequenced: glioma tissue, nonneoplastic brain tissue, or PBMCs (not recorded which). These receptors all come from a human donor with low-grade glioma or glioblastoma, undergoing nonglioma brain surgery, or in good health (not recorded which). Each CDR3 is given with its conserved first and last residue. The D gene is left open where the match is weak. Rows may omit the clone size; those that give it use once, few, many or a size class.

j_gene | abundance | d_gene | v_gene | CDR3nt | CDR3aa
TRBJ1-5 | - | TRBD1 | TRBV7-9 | TGTGCCAGCGGAAAAGGGGACAGGGAGTCTAATCAGCCCAAGCATTTT | CASGKGDRESNQPKHF
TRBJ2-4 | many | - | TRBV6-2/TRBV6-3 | TGTGCCAGCAGCCGGATGATGTTTGAAGAAAACATTCAGTACTTC | CASSRMMFEENIQYF
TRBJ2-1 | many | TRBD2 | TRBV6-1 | TGTGCCAGCAAACTAGCGCAATTCATTTCCTACAATGAGCAGTTCTTC | CASKLAQFISYNEQFF
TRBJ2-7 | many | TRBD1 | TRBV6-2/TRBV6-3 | TGTGCCAGCAGTTGGACAGGGGTAACCTACGAGCAGTACTTC | CASSWTGVTYEQYF
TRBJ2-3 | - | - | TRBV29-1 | TGCAGCGCAGAGGAAGGCACAGATACGCAGTATTTT | CSAEEGTDTQYF
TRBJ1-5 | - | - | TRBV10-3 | TGTGCCATCAGCTTGGCCCTCTATCAGCCCCAGCATTTT | CAISLALYQPQHF
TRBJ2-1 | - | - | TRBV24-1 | TGTGCCGCGGGACACTACAATGAGCAGTTCTTC | CAAGHYNEQFF
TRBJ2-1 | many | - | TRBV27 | TGTGCCAGCAGTTTCGGGACGCCCTCCTACAATGAGCAGTTCTTC | CASSFGTPSYNEQFF
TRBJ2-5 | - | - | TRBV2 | TGTGCCAGCAGTTACTTGACTCGCCAAGAGACCCAGTACTTC | CASSYLTRQETQYF
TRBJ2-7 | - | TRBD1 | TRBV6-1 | TGTGCCAGCAGACCTGACAGGGGCCCTTCCTACGGGCAGTACTTC | CASRPDRGPSYGQYF
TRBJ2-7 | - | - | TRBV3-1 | TGTGCCAGCAGCCATGGTCTAGGATCGTACTTC | CASSHGLGSYF
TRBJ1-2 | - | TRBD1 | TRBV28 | TGTGCCACCCAACTAAGGGACAGGGTAGGACGCGGCTACACCTTC | CATQLRDRVGRGYTF
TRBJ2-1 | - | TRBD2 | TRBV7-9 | TGTGCCAGCAGCTCGATTAGCGGGAGGGCCAGGAATGAGCAGTTCTTC | CASSSISGRARNEQFF
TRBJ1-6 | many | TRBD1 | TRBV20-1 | TGCAGTGCCCAAACAGGGGTCAATAATTCACCCCTCCACTTT | CSAQTGVNNSPLHF
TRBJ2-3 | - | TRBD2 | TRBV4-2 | TGTGCCAGCAGCCAAGGATCTAGCGGGCCTGTAGATACGCAGTATTTT | CASSQGSSGPVDTQYF
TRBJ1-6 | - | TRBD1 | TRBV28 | TGTGCCAGCAGTCCCCGGACCGGGACAGCTTTCGATAATTCACCCCTCCACTTT | CASSPRTGTAFDNSPLHF
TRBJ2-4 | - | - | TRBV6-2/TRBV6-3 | TGTGCCAGCAGTTCCGAACCGGGCCATTGGAACATTCAGTACTTC | CASSSEPGHWNIQYF
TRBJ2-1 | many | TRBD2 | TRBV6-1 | TGTGCCAGCAGTTTTCTAGCGGGAGCGTACAATGAGCAGTTCTTC | CASSFLAGAYNEQFF
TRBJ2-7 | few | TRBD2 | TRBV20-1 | TGCAGTGCTAGAGATGGGACTAGCGGGAACTACGAGCAGTACTTC | CSARDGTSGNYEQYF
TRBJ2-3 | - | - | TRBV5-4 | TGTGCCTGCAGCTCCCGAGATCATTCCACAGATACGCAGTATTTT | CACSSRDHSTDTQYF
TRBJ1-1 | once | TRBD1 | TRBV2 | TGTGCCAGCAGCCTCAGGGGGGAGGGCACTGAAGCTTTCTTT | CASSLRGEGTEAFF
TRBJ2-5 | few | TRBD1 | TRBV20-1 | TGCAGTGCCCGGAACCGACAGGGCCAAGAGACCCAGTACTTC | CSARNRQGQETQYF
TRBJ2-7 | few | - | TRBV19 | TGTGCCAGTAGTATAGTCAGGGGGGACGAGCAGTACTTC | CASSIVRGDEQYF
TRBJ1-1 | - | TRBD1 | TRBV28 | TGTGCCAGCAGTTTAGCAGGGGGCCCGAACAATGAAGCTTTCTTT | CASSLAGGPNNEAFF
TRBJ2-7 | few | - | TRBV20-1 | TGCAGTGCTAGAGAGACATTGGGTCGACCTCGAGTAACCTACGAGCAGTACTTC | CSARETLGRPRVTYEQYF
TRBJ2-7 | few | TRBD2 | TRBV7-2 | TGTGCCAGCAGCCCCCGTGGTAGCGGGTGGACCTACGAGCAGTACTTC | CASSPRGSGWTYEQYF
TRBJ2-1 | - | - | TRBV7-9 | TGTGCCAGCAGCTCGCGACTGGAGGCTAGATATGAGCAGTTCTTC | CASSSRLEARYEQFF
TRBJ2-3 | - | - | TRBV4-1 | TGCGCCAGCAGCCAATCGGGGCCCTCTGGGGTCCCAGATACGCAGTATTTT | CASSQSGPSGVPDTQYF
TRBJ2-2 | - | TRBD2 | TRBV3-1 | TGTGCCAGCAGCCAACCCCCGCTAGCGGGAGAGACCGGGGAGCTGTTTTTT | CASSQPPLAGETGELFF
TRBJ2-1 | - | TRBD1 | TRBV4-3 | TGCGCCAGCATCCAAGAAGTGACAGGGGGCAATGAGCAGTTCTTC | CASIQEVTGGNEQFF
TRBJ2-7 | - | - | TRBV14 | TGTGCCAGCAGCTCAGGACTAGGGGGAGCGCAGTACTTC | CASSSGLGGAQYF
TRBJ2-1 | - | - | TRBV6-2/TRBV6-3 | TGTGCCAGCAGTTATTCGGACCCGGGGGCCCACAATGAGCAGTTCTTC | CASSYSDPGAHNEQFF
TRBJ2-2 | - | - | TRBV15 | TGTGCCACCAGCAGAGATATGGGGCGGGGAAACACCGGGGAGCTGTTTTTT | CATSRDMGRGNTGELFF
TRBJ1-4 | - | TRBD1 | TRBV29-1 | TGCAGCGTTAGACAGGGGTACGAAAAACTGTTTTTT | CSVRQGYEKLFF
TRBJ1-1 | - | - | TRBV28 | TGTGCCAGCAGCTTGGAGGGCCTTGAAGATTTCTTT | CASSLEGLEDFF
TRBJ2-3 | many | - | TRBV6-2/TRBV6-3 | TGTGCCAGCCAGACTAGTTCAGATACGCAGTATTTT | CASQTSSDTQYF
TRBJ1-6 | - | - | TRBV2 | TGTGCCAGCACAATGGACGGGGTCGTTCCCCTCCACTTT | CASTMDGVVPLHF